This TCR beta chain was found in a study of cytomegalovirus exposure and HLA in healthy donors (dated by TCRdb to 2017 to 2019). Study-level background: In an earlier analysis of roughly 500 of the donors, 276 Gb of sequence data and 100 million or so unique TCR beta sequences from about 180 million T cells were reported. Of the 350 to 450 genotyped donors, roughly 76% were placed in the genetic ancestry cluster associated with self-reported Caucasian donors. In a later analysis, previously published TCR beta repertoires from about 670 donors were re-analyzed and high-resolution HLA genotyping was added so that TCR occurrence patterns could be studied. An earlier analysis of roughly 600 of the donors used high-throughput TCR beta sequencing to judge whether each TCR beta V gene segment behaved as functional or pseudogenic. A separate validation cohort of 90 to 150 different subjects was used in addition to the 666-subject first cohort. Using immunosequencing, the study profiled T cell repertoires from roughly 650 subjects and related those repertoires to cytomegalovirus serostatus. The study was designed to test whether signatures of past pathogen exposure could be identified by cataloging public T cell receptors. Among a few hundred genotyped donors of the cohort, an average of around 240,000 unique TCR beta nucleotide sequences were sequenced per donor, around a sixth of them non-productive. An early release that covered several hundred HLA-typed donors contained about 300 gigabases of sequencing data and around 80 million unique TCR sequences. Donor age, sex, ethnicity and CMV serostatus were compiled alongside the repertoire data. Typing coverage varied by locus: about 629-630 donors for A, B, C, DRB1 and DQB1; some 520 for DQA1; more than 600 for DPA1; some 470 for DPB1. To predict cytomegalovirus infection status, the study combined high-throughput TCR immunosequencing, statistical association of individual TCRs with disease status, and machine learning. All discovery cohort repertoires had been generated using a single sequencing platform. Class I and class II HLA loci were covered by the typing at four-digit resolution. Rather than drawing on any new phenotypic data, the later analysis identified candidate immune exposures from TCR beta sequences and the way those sequences occurred across donors. A later genetic analysis used genome-wide SNP genotypes for 398 of the 666 donors, treating that subset as a discovery cohort. Because of strong linkage in the cohort, five DR-DQ haplotypes were treated as single units for association and clustering. Here is what the overall study found, with its caveats: A cluster of highly shared sequence variants was judged likely to be a technical artifact of the sequencing pipeline. Linkage disequilibrium might explain the correlated functional status among segregating V segments, but an unknown experimental factor could not be ruled out. Roughly uniform sequencing depth across donors was assumed in presence/absence analyses, although this assumption may not hold. It was suggested by the authors that the approach could potentially be generalized to other disease states and immunological phenotypes. In a later analysis, HLA-associated TCR beta chains showed more clonal expansion and lower generation probabilities than non-associated chains that were equally common. A later analysis reported that several top co-occurrence clusters appeared linked to parvovirus B19, influenza, CMV and Epstein-Barr virus. V-gene and J-gene trimming of TCR beta chains was associated with a missense DCLRE1C variant in a later genetic analysis, and the association was replicated in an independent cohort. The study listed around 160 TCR beta chains as associated with cytomegalovirus. In a later analysis, around 17,000 TCR beta sequences were associated with specific HLA alleles at a false discovery rate of 0.05. About 17 rarely observed V segments, including chromosome 9 orphons, were excluded from the earlier analysis of about 500 of the donors because counts were too low. The only immune exposure information available for the cohort was CMV serostatus. A later analysis found that most CMV-associated TCR beta chains appeared HLA-restricted, with HLA associations seemingly driven largely by CMV exposure. While some public TCRs were present in many individuals, most TCR sequences turned up only very rarely across donors. A further reported finding was that TCR beta sequences accurately predicted the HLA-A and HLA-B alleles for most subjects in the first cohort. According to a later analysis, TCR association rates differed among HLA loci, with DRB1 alleles showing the most associated TCRs and HLA-C alleles showing the fewest. A few of the identified cytomegalovirus-associated TCR beta chains were confirmed in vitro to be specific for cytomegalovirus antigens. Because HLA typing was unavailable for some donors at each locus, only the typed subset was used in association tests. Only TCR beta chains were sequenced in this cohort, and the absence of alpha or paired-chain data limited detectable features. In both the original and validation cohorts, the classifier was reported to diagnose cytomegalovirus status with high specificity and sensitivity. Because the 87-base-pair reads could not distinguish some IMGT-functional V segments, including TRBV6-2 and TRBV6-3, those segments were excluded. According to a later genetic analysis, donors in an Asian-associated ancestry cluster had fewer N-insertions in productive TCRs than the approximately 630-donor mean. Broadly in line with IMGT annotations, most TCR beta V segments showed up in productive rearrangements about 87% or about 30% of the time in an earlier analysis of 450 to 750 of the donors. When HLA alleles, especially DR and DQ, strongly co-occurred, attributing TCR associations to individual alleles was difficult.

Regarding this clone: The antigen it binds to is not known. No clone much larger than this one lies a single base away; base qualities are absent.

The protocol used for the library was the immunoSEQ multiplex PCR assay. For the multiplex PCR, a mixture combining 60 forward primers for TCR Vbeta segments and 13 reverse primers for TCR Jbeta segments was used. Amplification of the CDR3 region of rearranged TCR beta genes was performed with a multiplex PCR assay on genomic DNA. Amplified TCR beta libraries were sequenced as 87-base-pair reads on the Illumina HiSeq System. The published analysis was carried out like this. Across the 700 or so repertoires, a later analysis counted approximately 75 million unique TCR beta chains, 8.5 million to 12 million of which were shared by at least two donors. Raw reads were error-corrected and collapsed into unique sequences by a nearest-neighbor algorithm in which closely related sequences were merged to remove PCR and sequencing errors. To assign V, D and J gene segments, CDR3 sequences were aligned to IMGT reference sequences. For a sequence to be retained, a match of at least six nucleotides to both a V gene segment and a J gene segment was required. A rearrangement was called productive if the CDR3 had no stop codons and remained in frame with V and J, and every other rearrangement was called non-productive. CDR3 was defined according to IMGT convention as the region running from the second conserved V-encoded cysteine to the conserved J-encoded phenylalanine. The earlier analysis of some 540 of the donors excluded any sequence lacking an unambiguous match to a single V gene segment. An earlier analysis of 587 of the donors called V segments functional above 56.7% productive rearrangements and segregating when the between-donor standard deviation exceeded 5%. A statistical classification framework was built to diagnose cytomegalovirus status from the catalog of TCR beta chain sequences. In a later analysis, TCR nucleotide sequences were compared against IMGT/GENE-DB human TR gene sequences so that V and J genes could be assigned. A later analysis assigned CDR3 sequences and most-parsimonious VDJ recombination scenarios with the TCRdist pipeline. In a later analysis, every TCR beta chain was defined by the combination of its CDR3 amino acid sequence and its V-gene family, and reads without a unique V-gene family were dropped. In a later analysis, 500 to 650 highly shared, low-generation-probability nucleotide sequences were removed to address suspected cross-contamination and a sequencing artifact. For each public chain, a later analysis derived a clonal expansion index from normalized ranks of inferred template counts within each repertoire. In a later analysis, generation probabilities were computed using a VDJ recombination model fitted to out-of-frame rearrangements, and the results were checked against IGoR. A later analysis scored TCR-TCR, TCR-HLA and TCR-CMV co-occurrence with hypergeometric tests, applying a repertoire-size bias correction to TCR pairs. In a later analysis, false discovery rates were estimated by permuting HLA or CMV assignments 20 times. In a later analysis, co-occurring TCRs were grouped using DBSCAN, and TCRdist sequence similarity was added for clustering within HLA-allele-positive subsets. For co-occurrence clustering, repertoires with fewer than 30,000 or more than 120,000 public chains were excluded, along with 4 to 6 repertoires with anomalous nucleotide sharing. TCRdb mirrors the immuneACCESS table, restricted to in-frame sequences. Some clones are absent from its copies; in checked studies, under half trace to an unresolved V gene, and the reason for the others is unknown. That table gives V, J and clone size, and the DNA gave D and trimming. The sample yields 200,000 to 300,000 clones; roughly 78% were counted once. The ten largest clones take up more than 0.45% of the sample.

According to the germline V gene, CDR1 reads SGHRS and CDR2 reads YFSETQ. Trimming removed 3 bases from V and 4 bases from J, leaving 13 bases between the germline ends. The CDR3 starts with the cysteine, ends with the phenylalanine, and has 15 residues. The CDR3 DNA has 45 bases and is translated from base 1. The cohort consisted of some 730 healthy bone marrow donors. Cohort members were all nominally healthy when sampled, although unrecorded immune exposures were likely present. The donor tested CMV seronegative, placing the donor among the 300 to 450 seronegative members of the cohort. A peripheral blood sample was collected from each donor, and TCR beta sequencing was performed on peripheral blood mononuclear cells. Genomic DNA was extracted from the blood cell samples with the Qiagen DNeasy Blood Extraction Kit.

The rearrangement joined TRBV5-1 to TRBJ2-2; a weak D assignment points to TRBD2 (6 bases agree). The clonotype comes from a boy aged 5-17 years in good health and CMV-seronegative. Sequencing was performed on PBMCs. The CDR3 reads as follows: CASSWTGGATGELFF. The bases are TGCGCCAGCAGCTGGACTGGAGGGGCCACCGGGGAGCTGTTTTTT.